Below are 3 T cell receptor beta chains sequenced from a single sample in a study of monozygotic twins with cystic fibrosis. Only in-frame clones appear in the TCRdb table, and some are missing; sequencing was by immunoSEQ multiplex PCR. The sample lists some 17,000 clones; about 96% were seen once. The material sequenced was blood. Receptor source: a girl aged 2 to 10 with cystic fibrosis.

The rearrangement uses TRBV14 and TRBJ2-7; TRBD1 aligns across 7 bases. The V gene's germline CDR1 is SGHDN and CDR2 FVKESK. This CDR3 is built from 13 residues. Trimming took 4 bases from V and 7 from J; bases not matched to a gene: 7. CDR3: CASSLTGLGEQYF. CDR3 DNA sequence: TGTGCCAGCAGCCTGACAGGGTTGGGGGAGCAGTACTTC.

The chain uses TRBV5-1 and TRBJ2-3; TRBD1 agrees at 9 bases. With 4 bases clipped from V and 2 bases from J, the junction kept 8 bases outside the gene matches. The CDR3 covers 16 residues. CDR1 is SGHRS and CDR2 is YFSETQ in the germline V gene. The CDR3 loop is CASSPLTGGVTDTQYF. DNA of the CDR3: TGCGCCAGCAGCCCCCTTACAGGGGGCGTCACAGATACGCAGTATTTT.

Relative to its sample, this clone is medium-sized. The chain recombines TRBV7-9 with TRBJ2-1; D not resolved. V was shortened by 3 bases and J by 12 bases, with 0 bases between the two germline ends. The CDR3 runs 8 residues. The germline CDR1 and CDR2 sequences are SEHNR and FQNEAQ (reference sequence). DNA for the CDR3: TGTGCCAGCAGCTTGCAGTTCTTC. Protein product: CASSLQFF.